Reported below is one TCR beta chain. The antigen remains undetermined. This specimen belongs to a study of yellow fever vaccine responses in identical twins. Study results and caveats: Twins reportedly mounted vaccine T cell responses that seemed partly convergent, partly personalized.

CDR3 length: 14 amino acids. V lost 6 bases, J lost 5 bases, and 8 bases stayed unmatched. TCRdb recomputed calls from the RT-PCR reads with MiXCR, one row per CDR3 protein. In the table there are approximately 2,500 distinct CDR3 sequences, about four fifths of which are singletons. V usage is TRBV12-3 or TRBV12-4 and J usage is TRBJ2-5; the match to TRBD1 covers 8 bases. This receptor was obtained from a woman between 18 and 29 years old who received the yellow fever vaccine. The sequences come from T cells from blood (PBMCs), unsorted or a sorted subset (not recorded which), collected before or after yellow fever vaccination (not recorded which). The CDR3 region is CASSRQGTRETQYF. The DNA for the CDR3 is TGTGCCAGCAGCCGACAGGGGACGCGGGAGACCCAGTACTTC.